This passage covers 19 T cell receptor beta chains from one sample sequenced in a study of blood T cell repertoires in COVID-19. Libraries were prepared by immunoSEQ multiplex PCR; TCRdb keeps only in-frame clonotypes and omits some of them. The sample carries 140,000 to 150,000 clones, 87% recorded once. The sequenced sample consisted of PBMCs or T cells enriched from blood (not recorded which). The receptors were sampled from a man aged 60 to 75 who had recovered from COVID-19.

This CDR3 reads CASSHGLESGTQYF. The DNA of the CDR3 is TGTGCCAGCAGCCACGGACTAGAGAGCGGTACGCAGTATTTT. The chain combines TRBV3-1 (or the pseudogene TRBV3-2) with TRBJ2-3, with TRBD2 matching 7 bases. The CDR3 consists of 14 residues. Germline CDR1 reads LGHDT; CDR2 reads YNNKEL (reference sequence). V shed 3 bases, J shed 8 bases, and the junction held 8 bases outside the gene matches.

The chain couples TRBV9 to TRBJ1-4; perhaps TRBD1 as D (6 bases). V dropped 4 bases and J dropped 3 bases, with 10 bases sitting between them. The CDR3 is 14 residues long. The germline V gene encodes CDR1 SGDLS and CDR2 YYNGEE. The CDR3 spells CASSISGANEKLFF. In nucleotides, the CDR3 is TGTGCCAGCAGCATCTCAGGGGCTAATGAAAAACTGTTTTTT.

The rearrangement joins TRBV5-8 to TRBJ1-2; weak D call: TRBD1 (6 bases). In germline, CDR1 is SGHTS, CDR2 YDEGEE. The V end lost 0 bases, the J end lost 4 bases, and 10 bases lay between the germline ends. CDR3 length equals 14 residues. DNA of the CDR3: TGTGCCAGCAGCTTGGTTCAGGGGCTCTATGGCTACACCTTC. Translated, it gives CASSLVQGLYGYTF.

This chain uses TRBV24-1 with TRBJ1-2; 8 positions agree with TRBD1. V was pared by 3 bases and J by 5 bases, with 7 bases of the junction left unmatched. Germline CDR1 KGHDR, CDR2 SFDVKD. This CDR3 region has 15 residues. In DNA, the CDR3 is TGTGCCACCAGTGATCACCAGGGGGCACGGTATGGCTACACCTTC. Translating it yields CATSDHQGARYGYTF.

This rearrangement joins TRBV7-2 to TRBJ2-3, with D tentatively TRBD2 (6 bases). Trimming took off 0 bases at V and 5 bases at J, with 12 bases between the two ends. Per germline, CDR1 SGHTA and CDR2 FQGNSA. The CDR3 totals 15 residues. The CDR3 sequence: CASSLAAAAGDTQYF. DNA for the CDR3: TGTGCCAGCAGCTTAGCAGCAGCAGCGGGAGATACGCAGTATTTT.

The chain employs TRBV2 and TRBJ2-2; TRBD1 matches at 7 bases. Germline V CDR1 and CDR2: SNHLY, FYNNEI. The ends lost 7 bases at V and 8 bases at J; junction bases unmatched: 1. This CDR3 has 11 residues. Here the CDR3 reads CASKGAGELFF. The CDR3 DNA sequence: TGTGCCAGCAAGGGGGCGGGGGAGCTGTTTTTT.

The rearrangement links TRBV24-1 to TRBJ1-1; a possible D gene is TRBD1 (6 bases). Trimming took 7 bases from V and 3 from J, leaving 11 bases between them. CDR1 is KGHDR and CDR2 is SFDVKD in the germline V gene. The CDR3 loop spans 13 amino acids. The CDR3 loop reads CATRPDSYTEAFF. The CDR3 region has the DNA TGTGCCACCAGGCCGGACAGCTACACTGAAGCTTTCTTT.

V and J are TRBV6-6 and TRBJ1-3; unclear D gene. Trimming took 0 bases from V and 4 from J, leaving 7 bases between them. The germline V gene has CDR1 MNHNY and CDR2 SVGAGI (reference sequence). This CDR3 is built from 14 residues. CDR3 in amino acids: CASSYSAVGNTIYF. The CDR3 DNA reads TGTGCCAGCAGTTACTCGGCGGTCGGAAACACCATATATTTT.

The rearrangement uses TRBV5-4 and TRBJ1-3; D is uncertain. The ends were cut back, 0 bases at V and 3 bases at J, with 10 bases in the middle. The CDR3 runs 15 residues. Germline CDR1 SGHNT, CDR2 YYREEE (reference sequence). For the CDR3, the DNA is TGTGCCAGCAGCTTGGATCATAGAGGTGGAAACACCATATATTTT. This translates into CASSLDHRGGNTIYF.

Remarks on this clone: This specimen includes other DNA sequences encoding the same CDR3. This chain joins TRBV28 and TRBJ2-7; 7 bases are shared with TRBD2. The CDR3 loop spans 14 amino acids. V gave up 2 bases and J gave up 3 bases; unmatched junction bases: 4. From germline, CDR1 is MDHEN and CDR2 SYDVKM. The DNA for the CDR3 is TGTGCCAGCAGTTTAGGCGGGAGTAGCTACGAGCAGTACTTC. This translates into CASSLGGSSYEQYF.

As DNA, the CDR3 is TGTGCCAGCAGCGTTTCTGGGACAGGGGGAAAACTGTTTTTT. Amino acid sequence: CASSVSGTGGKLFF. The V and J genes are TRBV9 and TRBJ1-4; TRBD1 matches at 11 bases. The CDR3 runs 14 residues. Trimming cost V 2 bases and J 10 bases; bases outside gene matches: 4. Germline loops: CDR1 SGDLS, CDR2 YYNGEE.

This clone is a singleton in its sample. The J gene is TRBJ2-1, the V gene TRBV6-5; D is possibly TRBD1 (5 bases). V was shortened by 8 bases and J by 4 bases, with 15 bases between the two germline ends. The germline gives CDR1 MNHEY, CDR2 SVGAGI. This CDR3 is built from 14 residues. In DNA form, the CDR3 reads TGTGCCAGCGGAAGAGAGACAGATTACAATGAGCAGTTCTTC. Protein sequence: CASGRETDYNEQFF.

This sequence joins TRBV28 and TRBJ1-2, with 10 bases fitting TRBD1. V lost 6 bases and J lost 8; bases outside the gene matches: 6. This CDR3 spans 13 amino acids. Germline CDR1 MDHEN, CDR2 SYDVKM. The DNA for the CDR3 is TGTGCCAGCAGGGTGACAGGGGGCTACGGCTACACCTTC. Residues: CASRVTGGYGYTF.

The rearrangement links TRBV29-1 to TRBJ2-1; D gene ambiguous. V was clipped by 6 bases and J by 10 bases, with 10 bases between them. In germline, CDR1 is SQVTM, CDR2 ANQGSEA. The CDR3 is 10 residues long. CDR3 loop: CSVIIVEQFF. CDR3 coding DNA: TGCAGCGTCATTATAGTGGAGCAGTTCTTC.

The chain combines TRBV28 with TRBJ2-7, with 11 bases that match TRBD2. The germline CDR1 and CDR2 sequences are MDHEN and SYDVKM. The CDR3 spans 17 residues. Trimming took 1 base from V and 2 from J; bases not matched to a gene: 7. Here the CDR3 reads CASSLYVLGLAAYEQYF. DNA of the CDR3: TGTGCCAGCAGTTTATACGTGCTGGGACTAGCGGCCTACGAGCAGTACTTC.

This rearrangement joins TRBV11-2 to TRBJ1-1, with D perhaps matching TRBD1 (5 bases). The CDR3 has 14 residues. Trimming stripped 4 bases from V and 6 bases from J, with 15 bases between. Germline V lookup: CDR1 SGHAT, CDR2 FQNNGV. The CDR3, as DNA: TGTGCCAGCAGCTCAACGACAGCAATTGCTGAAGCTTTCTTT. This codes for CASSSTTAIAEAFF. The full variable domain, with the rest looked up from reference TRBV11-2 and TRBJ1-1, is EAGVAQSPRYKIIEKRQSVAFWCNPISGHATLYWYQQILGQGPKLLIQFQNNGVVDDSQLPKDRFSAERLKGVDSTLKIQPAKLEDSAVYLCASSSTTAIAEAFFGQGTRLTVV.

The rearrangement links TRBV6-5 to TRBJ1-2, with D maybe TRBD1 (5 bases). The CDR3 length is 12 residues. Trimming removed 8 bases from V and 8 bases from J, with 15 bases in between. Germline V lookup: CDR1 MNHEY, CDR2 SVGAGI. The CDR3 reads CASLAGSGGYTF. The CDR3 region has the DNA TGTGCCAGCCTAGCGGGGTCAGGGGGCTACACCTTC.

The table lists this clone with a count of one. The chain is built from TRBV19 and TRBJ2-3; D possibly corresponds to TRBD1 (6 bases). The V gene lost 6 bases and the J gene lost 7 bases, with 14 bases spanning the gap. The germline V gene encodes CDR1 LNHDA and CDR2 SQIVND (reference sequence). CDR3 length equals 13 residues. The CDR3 loop reads CASRISRGNTQYF. As DNA, the CDR3 is TGTGCCAGTAGAATCTCAAGGGGGAATACGCAGTATTTT.

This clone was detected once. The chain joins TRBV28 to TRBJ2-1; a weak D match, TRBD1 (5 bases). Trimming shortened V by 3 bases and J by 7 bases, and 16 bases separated the two germline ends. From germline, CDR1 is MDHEN and CDR2 SYDVKM. The CDR3 extends over 15 amino acids. The CDR3 spells CASSFPRPRVNEQFF. The CDR3 DNA reads as TGTGCCAGCAGTTTCCCCCGACCCAGGGTTAATGAGCAGTTCTTC.